This TCR beta chain is from a study of CD8 T cells in Susac syndrome. Random-hexamer reverse transcription was applied to roughly 0.45 to 1 ug RNA. TCRdb independently ran MiXCR on the immunoSEQ multiplex PCR reads; one entry per CDR3 protein. The repertoire holds around 230,000 distinct CDR3 sequences, 90% to 96% seen once, with 0.095% to 0.12% in the top ten. This CDR3 contains 15 residues. The V end lost 6 bases, the J end lost 4 bases, and 18 bases lay between the germline ends. The specimen sequenced was CD4+ T cells from PBMCs. The receptor's source is a human donor with Susac syndrome. The rearrangement links TRBV12-3 or TRBV12-4 to TRBJ2-5; D is unresolved. The CDR3 is CASRTDVIVGETQYF. CDR3 coding DNA: TGTGCCAGCAGAACAGATGTGATTGTGGGAGAGACCCAGTACTTC.